Given below is one T cell receptor beta chain in context. The source of the sample is a study of Ad26.COV2.S vaccination and SARS-CoV-2 variants. Clones were read by immunoSEQ multiplex PCR, and TCRdb kept only the in-frame ones, dropping some. The sample holds 200,000 to 250,000 clones, around 89% seen once. Treatment indicated: approximately 18 received Ad26.COV2.S at low or high dose, single or two shots; about 5 received placebo; per-sample allocation not given. Samples came from day 63 after the first vaccine or placebo injection. J gave up 3 bases and V 5 bases, and 15 bases lay outside the gene matches. The germline gives CDR1 SGHTA, CDR2 FQGNSA. The CDR3 is 18 amino acids.

The chain is built from TRBV7-2 and TRBJ1-2; 10 nucleotides line up with TRBD1. The clonotype comes from a person between 18 and 60 years old who received the Ad26.COV2.S COVID-19 vaccine or a placebo. The sample was peripheral blood, taken in a trial of Ad26.COV2.S vaccine versus placebo. The CDR3 coding sequence is TGTGCCAGCAGCCAACCGGGACAGGGGAACAGAATGGACTATGGCTACACCTTC. The encoded protein is CASSQPGQGNRMDYGYTF.